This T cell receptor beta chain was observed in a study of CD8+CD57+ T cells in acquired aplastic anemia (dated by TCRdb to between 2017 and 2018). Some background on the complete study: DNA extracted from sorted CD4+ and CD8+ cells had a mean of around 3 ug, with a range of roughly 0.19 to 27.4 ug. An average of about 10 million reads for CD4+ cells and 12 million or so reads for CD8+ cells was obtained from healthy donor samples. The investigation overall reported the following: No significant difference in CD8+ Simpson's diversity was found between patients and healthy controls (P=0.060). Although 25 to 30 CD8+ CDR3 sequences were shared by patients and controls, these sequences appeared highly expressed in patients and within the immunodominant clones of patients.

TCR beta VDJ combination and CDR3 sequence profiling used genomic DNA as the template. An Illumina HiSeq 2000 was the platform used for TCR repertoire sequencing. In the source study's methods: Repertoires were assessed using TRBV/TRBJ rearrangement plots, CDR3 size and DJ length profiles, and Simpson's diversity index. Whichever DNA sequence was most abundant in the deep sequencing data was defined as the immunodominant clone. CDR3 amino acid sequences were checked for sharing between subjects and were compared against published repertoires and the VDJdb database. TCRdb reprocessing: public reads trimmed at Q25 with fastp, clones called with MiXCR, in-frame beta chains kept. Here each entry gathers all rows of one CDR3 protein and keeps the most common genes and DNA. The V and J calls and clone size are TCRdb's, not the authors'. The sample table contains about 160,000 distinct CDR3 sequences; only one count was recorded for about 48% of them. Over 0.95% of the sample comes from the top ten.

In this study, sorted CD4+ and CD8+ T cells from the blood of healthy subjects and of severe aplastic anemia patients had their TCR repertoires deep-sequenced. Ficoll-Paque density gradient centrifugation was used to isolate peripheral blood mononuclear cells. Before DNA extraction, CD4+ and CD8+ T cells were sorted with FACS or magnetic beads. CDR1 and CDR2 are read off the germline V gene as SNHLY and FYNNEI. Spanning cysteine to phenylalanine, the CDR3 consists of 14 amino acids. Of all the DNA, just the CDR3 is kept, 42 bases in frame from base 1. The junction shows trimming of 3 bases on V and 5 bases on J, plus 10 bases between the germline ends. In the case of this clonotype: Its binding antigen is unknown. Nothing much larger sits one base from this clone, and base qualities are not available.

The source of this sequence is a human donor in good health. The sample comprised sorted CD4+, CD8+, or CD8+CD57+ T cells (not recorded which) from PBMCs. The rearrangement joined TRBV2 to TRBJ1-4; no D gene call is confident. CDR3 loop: CASSEGSRNEKLFF. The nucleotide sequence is TGTGCCAGCAGTGAGGGATCGAGAAATGAAAAACTGTTTTTT.